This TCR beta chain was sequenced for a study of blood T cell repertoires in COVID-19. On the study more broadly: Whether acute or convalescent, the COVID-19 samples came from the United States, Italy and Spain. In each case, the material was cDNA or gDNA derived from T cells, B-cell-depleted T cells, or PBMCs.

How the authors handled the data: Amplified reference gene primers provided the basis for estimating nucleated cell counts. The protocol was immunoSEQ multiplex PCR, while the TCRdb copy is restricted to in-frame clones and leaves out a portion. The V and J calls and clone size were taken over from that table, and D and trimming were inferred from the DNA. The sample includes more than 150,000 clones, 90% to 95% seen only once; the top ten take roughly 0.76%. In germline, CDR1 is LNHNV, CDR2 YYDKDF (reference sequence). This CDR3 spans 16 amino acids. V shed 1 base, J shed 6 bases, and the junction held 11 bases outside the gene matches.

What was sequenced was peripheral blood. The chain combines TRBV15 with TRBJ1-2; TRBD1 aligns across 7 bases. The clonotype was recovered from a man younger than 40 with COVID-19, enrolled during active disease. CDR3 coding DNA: TGTGCCACCAGCAGAGGCGGACACCGGGGGACAGATGGCTACACCTTC. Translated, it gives CATSRGGHRGTDGYTF.